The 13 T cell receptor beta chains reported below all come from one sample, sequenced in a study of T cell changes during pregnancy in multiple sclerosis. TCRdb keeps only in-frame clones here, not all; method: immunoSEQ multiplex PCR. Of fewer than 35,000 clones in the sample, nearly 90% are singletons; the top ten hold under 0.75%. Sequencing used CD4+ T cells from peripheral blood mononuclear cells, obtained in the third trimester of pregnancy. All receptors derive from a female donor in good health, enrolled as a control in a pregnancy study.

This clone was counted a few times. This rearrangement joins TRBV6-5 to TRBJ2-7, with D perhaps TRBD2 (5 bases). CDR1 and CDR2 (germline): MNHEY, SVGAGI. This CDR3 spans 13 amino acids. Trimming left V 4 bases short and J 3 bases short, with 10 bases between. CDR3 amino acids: CASSSSGVYEQYF. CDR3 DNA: TGTGCCAGCAGTTCAAGCGGAGTCTACGAGCAGTACTTC.

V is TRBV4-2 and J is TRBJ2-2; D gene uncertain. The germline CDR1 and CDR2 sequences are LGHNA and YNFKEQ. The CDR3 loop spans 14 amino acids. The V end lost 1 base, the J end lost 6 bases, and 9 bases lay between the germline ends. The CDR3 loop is CASSQGRSSGELFF. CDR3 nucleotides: TGTGCCAGCAGCCAAGGTCGGAGCTCCGGGGAGCTGTTTTTT.

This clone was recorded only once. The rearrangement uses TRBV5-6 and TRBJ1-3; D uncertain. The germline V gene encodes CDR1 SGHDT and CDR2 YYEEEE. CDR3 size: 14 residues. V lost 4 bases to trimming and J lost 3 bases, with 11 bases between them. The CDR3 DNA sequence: TGTGCCAGCAGCCCGCGAGGAAATGGAAACACCATATATTTT. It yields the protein CASSPRGNGNTIYF. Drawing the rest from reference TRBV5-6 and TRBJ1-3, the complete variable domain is DAGVTQSPTHLIKTRGQQVTLRCSPKSGHDTVSWYQQALGQGPQFIFQYYEEEERQRGNFPDRFSGHQFPNYSSELNVNALLLGDSALYLCASSPRGNGNTIYFGEGSWLTVV.

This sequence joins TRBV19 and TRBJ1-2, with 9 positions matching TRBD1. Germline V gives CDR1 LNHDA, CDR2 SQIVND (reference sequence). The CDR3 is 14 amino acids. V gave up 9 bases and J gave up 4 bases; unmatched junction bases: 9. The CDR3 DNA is TGTGCCAGCGTAACCGGGACAGGGTTCTATGGCTACACCTTC. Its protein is CASVTGTGFYGYTF.

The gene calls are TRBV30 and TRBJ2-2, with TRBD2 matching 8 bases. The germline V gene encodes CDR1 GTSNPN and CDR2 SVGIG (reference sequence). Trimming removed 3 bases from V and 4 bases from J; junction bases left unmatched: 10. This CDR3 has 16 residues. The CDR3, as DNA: TGTGCCTGGAGCCAAGTTAGCGGGGTTGGCACCGGGGAGCTGTTTTTT. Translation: CAWSQVSGVGTGELFF. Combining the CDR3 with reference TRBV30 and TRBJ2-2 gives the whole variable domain SQTIHQWPATLVQPVGSPLSLECTVEGTSNPNLYWYRQAAGRGLQLLFYSVGIGQISSEVPQNLSASRPQDRQFILSSKKLLLSDSGFYLCAWSQVSGVGTGELFFGEGSRLTVL.

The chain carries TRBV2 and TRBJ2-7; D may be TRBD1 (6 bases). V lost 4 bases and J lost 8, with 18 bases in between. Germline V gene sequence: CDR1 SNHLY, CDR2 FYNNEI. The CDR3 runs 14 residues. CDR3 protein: CASSVGTPRGQQYF. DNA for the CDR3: TGTGCCAGCAGTGTGGGGACACCGAGAGGGCAGCAGTACTTC.

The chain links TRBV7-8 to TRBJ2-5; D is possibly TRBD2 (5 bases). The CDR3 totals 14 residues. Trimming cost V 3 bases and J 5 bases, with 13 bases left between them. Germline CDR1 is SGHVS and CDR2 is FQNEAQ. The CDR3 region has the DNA TGTGCCAGCAGCTTCCGGGGTTCGGGGGAGACCCAGTACTTC. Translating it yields CASSFRGSGETQYF.

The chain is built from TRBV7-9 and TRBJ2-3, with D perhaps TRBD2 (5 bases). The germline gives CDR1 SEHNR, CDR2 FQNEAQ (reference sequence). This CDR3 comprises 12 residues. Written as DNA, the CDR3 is TGTGCATCGGGAACTAGCACAGATACGCAGTATTTT. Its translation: CASGTSTDTQYF.

The CDR3 DNA sequence: TGTGCCATCAGTGAGTTGCTACCGGGACAGGAAAACTATGGCTACACCTTC. Translation: CAISELLPGQENYGYTF. This rearrangement joins TRBV10-3 to TRBJ1-2; TRBD1 agrees at 8 bases. Unmatched junction bases numbered 9, after V lost 1 base and J lost 2 bases. The germline CDR1 and CDR2 sequences are ENHRY and SYGVKD. The CDR3 covers 17 residues.

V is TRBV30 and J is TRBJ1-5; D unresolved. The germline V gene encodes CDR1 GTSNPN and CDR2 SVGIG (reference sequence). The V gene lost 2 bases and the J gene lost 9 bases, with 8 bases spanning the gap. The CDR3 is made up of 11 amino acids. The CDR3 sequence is CAWSSGGPQHF. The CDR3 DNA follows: TGTGCCTGGAGTTCCGGTGGGCCCCAGCATTTT. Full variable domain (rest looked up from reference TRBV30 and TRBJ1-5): SQTIHQWPATLVQPVGSPLSLECTVEGTSNPNLYWYRQAAGRGLQLLFYSVGIGQISSEVPQNLSASRPQDRQFILSSKKLLLSDSGFYLCAWSSGGPQHFGDGTRLSIL.

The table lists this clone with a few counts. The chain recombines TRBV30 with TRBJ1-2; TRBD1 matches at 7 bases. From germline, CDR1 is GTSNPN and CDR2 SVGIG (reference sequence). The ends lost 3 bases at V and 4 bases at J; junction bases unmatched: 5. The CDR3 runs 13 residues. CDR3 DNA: TGTGCCTGGAGGGCCCGGACAGGCTATGGCTACACCTTC. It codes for CAWRARTGYGYTF.

CDR3 DNA sequence: TGTGCCTGGAGCCGAAGTCAGCGGGGGGCCGCTGAAGCTTTCTTT. Its protein product is CAWSRSQRGAAEAFF. The chain uses TRBV30 and TRBJ1-1; D may be TRBD1 (6 bases). Trimming took 3 bases from V and 6 from J, leaving 20 bases between them. CDR1 GTSNPN and CDR2 SVGIG come from the germline V gene (reference sequence). This CDR3 has 15 residues.

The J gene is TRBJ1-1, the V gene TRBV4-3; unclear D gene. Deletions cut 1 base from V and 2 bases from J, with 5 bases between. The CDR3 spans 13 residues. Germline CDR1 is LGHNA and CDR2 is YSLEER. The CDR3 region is CASSQVQNTEAFF. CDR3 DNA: TGCGCCAGCAGCCAAGTCCAAAACACTGAAGCTTTCTTT.